This T cell receptor (beta chain) was captured by sequencing in a study of T cell repertoires in cytomegalovirus infection. Study in general: CMV infection and matching HLA type were both indicated by public TCR beta signatures. Study outcomes and limitations: CMV-specific TCR beta clonotypes restricted by HLA-C were the ones dominating the ex vivo response.

This CDR3 has 15 residues. Germline CDR1 is SGHTA and CDR2 is FQGNSA. The junction had 9 bases not matched to a gene; V was cut back by 5 bases and J by 6 bases. This clonotype occurred many times. The antigen is not known. TCRdb re-called the reads through MiXCR, storing one row per CDR3 protein. This table has about 530,000 distinct CDR3 sequences, around a quarter appearing once. The origin of this receptor is a human donor in good health (CMV status not recorded). Some clones in this sample may be carry-over from other donors' samples. Source material: PBMCs. The chain combines TRBV7-2 with TRBJ1-5; 8 nucleotides match TRBD1. The CDR3 DNA follows: TGTGCCAGCAGCCCCGACAGGGGTTTTGGTCAGCCCCAGCATTTT. Translation: CASSPDRGFGQPQHF.